Listed below are T cell receptor beta chains from one sample, sequenced in a study of blood T cell repertoires in COVID-19. Clones were read by immunoSEQ multiplex PCR, and TCRdb kept only the in-frame ones, dropping some. This sample yields around 300,000 clones, of which 86% are seen a single time; less than 15% belongs to the top ten. Source material: peripheral blood. These receptors were obtained from a woman in her 70s with COVID-19, enrolled during active disease. Each CDR3 is given with its conserved first and last residue.

j_call v_call cdr3_length cdr3_aa
TRBJ2-3 TRBV19 13 CASSSQVFYTQYF
TRBJ1-2 TRBV20-1 10 CSAPYYGYTF
TRBJ2-7 TRBV6-5 15 CASSYSTAGVFEQYF
TRBJ2-5 TRBV5-4 15 CASSSGLAGGKTQYF
TRBJ2-3 TRBV6-5 15 CASSRLGLAGDTQYF
TRBJ1-2 TRBV5-6 16 CASRPVTTGPGYGYTF
TRBJ2-2 TRBV2 14 CASSLSLASGELFF
TRBJ2-7 TRBV3-1/TRBV3-2 14 CASSRSEGAYEQYF
TRBJ2-7 TRBV21-1 17 CASSLPPPGDSSYEQYF
TRBJ1-2 TRBV4-1 13 CASSQRDSYGYTF
TRBJ2-7 TRBV7-9 14 CASSLGQVSYEQYF
TRBJ2-7 TRBV11-2 12 CASSQGGHEQYF
TRBJ1-2 TRBV19 15 CASSIMGQGYYGYTF
TRBJ2-5 TRBV9 13 CASSVGGAETQYF
TRBJ1-3 TRBV11-2 15 CASSRDRGLGNTIYF
TRBJ1-3 TRBV19 15 CASSLGTGGGNTIYF
TRBJ1-1 TRBV19 14 CASSNQGMNTEAFF
TRBJ2-7 TRBV7-2 15 CASSLVAGGPYEQYF
TRBJ1-2 TRBV5-6 15 CASSTTDRKGYGYTF
TRBJ1-1 TRBV6-5 13 CASSTTLNTEAFF
TRBJ1-2 TRBV6-5 13 CASSYEGADGYTF
TRBJ2-6 TRBV25-1 14 CASSGLYGANVLTF
TRBJ1-2 TRBV3-1/TRBV3-2 13 CASSQEPKKPSFF
TRBJ2-5 TRBV29-1 12 CSVLQGEETQYF
TRBJ1-5 TRBV3-1/TRBV3-2 13 CASSDGVNQPQHF
TRBJ2-2 TRBV4-2 16 CASSQGQGEMGGELFF
TRBJ2-5 TRBV24-1 16 CATSVVAGANQETQYF
TRBJ1-1 TRBV11-2 14 CASSSTGNSPEAFF
TRBJ1-4 TRBV5-4 16 CASSLGDRGLGEKLFF
TRBJ2-1 TRBV11-2 17 CASSPQTGLAGSNEQFF
TRBJ1-3 TRBV30 13 CAWSEDSGNTIYF
TRBJ1-6 TRBV9 15 CASSPGTGVNSPLHF
TRBJ1-2 TRBV12-3/TRBV12-4 13 CASSRTANYGYTF
TRBJ2-2 TRBV5-1 16 CASSFPTGLGTGELFF
TRBJ1-1 TRBV6-1 14 CASSEGAPGQMAFF
TRBJ1-4 TRBV7-8 16 CASSPTRTGLNEKLFF
TRBJ1-1 TRBV10-3 12 CAIGQGGTEAFF
TRBJ1-1 TRBV6-5 14 CASSPGTGRAEAFF
TRBJ1-1 TRBV19 13 CASTREGGTEAFF
TRBJ1-5 TRBV5-1 13 CASSLTGDQPQHF